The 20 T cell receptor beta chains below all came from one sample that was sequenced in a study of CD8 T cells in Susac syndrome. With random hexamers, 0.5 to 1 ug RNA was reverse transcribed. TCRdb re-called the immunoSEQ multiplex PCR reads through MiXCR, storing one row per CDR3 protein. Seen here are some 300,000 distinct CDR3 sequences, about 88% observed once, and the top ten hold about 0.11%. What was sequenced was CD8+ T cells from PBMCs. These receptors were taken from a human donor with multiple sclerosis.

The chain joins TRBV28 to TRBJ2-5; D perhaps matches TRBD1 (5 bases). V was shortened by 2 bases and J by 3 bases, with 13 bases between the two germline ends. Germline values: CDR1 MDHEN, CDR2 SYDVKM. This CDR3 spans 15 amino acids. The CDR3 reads CASSLPQTEEETQYF. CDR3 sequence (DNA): TGTGCCAGCAGTTTACCCCAGACAGAAGAAGAGACCCAGTACTTC.

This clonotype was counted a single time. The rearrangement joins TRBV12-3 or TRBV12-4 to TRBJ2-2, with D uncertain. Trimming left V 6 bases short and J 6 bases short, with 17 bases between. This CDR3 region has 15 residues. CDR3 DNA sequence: TGTGCCAGCAGCACCTCATCAGTGATGCCCGGGGAGCTGTTTTTT. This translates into CASSTSSVMPGELFF.

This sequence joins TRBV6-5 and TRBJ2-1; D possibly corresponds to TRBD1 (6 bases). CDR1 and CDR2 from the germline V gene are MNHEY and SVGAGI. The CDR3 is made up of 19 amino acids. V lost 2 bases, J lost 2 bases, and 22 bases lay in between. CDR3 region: CASSYTGTMHTLPYNEQFF. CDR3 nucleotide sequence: TGTGCCAGCAGTTACACTGGGACAATGCATACGCTTCCCTACAATGAGCAGTTCTTC.

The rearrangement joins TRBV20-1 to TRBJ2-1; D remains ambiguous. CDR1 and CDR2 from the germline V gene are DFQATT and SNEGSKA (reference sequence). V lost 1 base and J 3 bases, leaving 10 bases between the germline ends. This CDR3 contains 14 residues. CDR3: CSARAPENYNEQFF. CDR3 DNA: TGCAGTGCTAGAGCTCCGGAGAACTACAATGAGCAGTTCTTC.

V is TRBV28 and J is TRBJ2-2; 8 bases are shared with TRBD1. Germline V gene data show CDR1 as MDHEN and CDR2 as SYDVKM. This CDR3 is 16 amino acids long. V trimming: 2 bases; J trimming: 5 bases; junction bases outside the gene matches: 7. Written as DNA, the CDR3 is TGTGCCAGCAGTTTAGTGTTCAACAGGGGGACCGGGGAGCTGTTTTTT. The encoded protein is CASSLVFNRGTGELFF.

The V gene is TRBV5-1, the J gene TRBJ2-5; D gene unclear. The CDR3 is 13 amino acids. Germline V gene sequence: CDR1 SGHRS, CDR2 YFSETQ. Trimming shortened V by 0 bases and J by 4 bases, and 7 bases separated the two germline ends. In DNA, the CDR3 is TGCGCCAGCAGCTTGGCCTTTATAGAGACCCAGTACTTC. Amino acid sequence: CASSLAFIETQYF. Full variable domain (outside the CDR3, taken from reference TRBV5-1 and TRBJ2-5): KAGVTQTPRYLIKTRGQQVTLSCSPISGHRSVSWYQQTPGQGLQFLFEYFSETQRNKGNFPGRFSGRQFSNSRSEMNVSTLELGDSALYLCASSLAFIETQYFGPGTRLLVL.

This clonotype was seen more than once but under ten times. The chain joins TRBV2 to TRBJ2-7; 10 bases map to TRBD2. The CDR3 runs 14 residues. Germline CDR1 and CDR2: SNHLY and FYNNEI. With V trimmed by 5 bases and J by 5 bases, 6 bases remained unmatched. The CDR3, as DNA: TGTGCCAGCAGTTCCGCTAGCGGGAGCGACGAGCAGTACTTC. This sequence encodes CASSSASGSDEQYF.

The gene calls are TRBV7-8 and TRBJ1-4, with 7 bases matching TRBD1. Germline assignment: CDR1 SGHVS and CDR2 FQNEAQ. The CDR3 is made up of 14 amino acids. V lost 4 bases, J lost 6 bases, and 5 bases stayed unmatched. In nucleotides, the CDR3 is TGTGCCAGCAGCTCGGGACAGTCTTATGAAAAACTGTTTTTT. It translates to CASSSGQSYEKLFF.

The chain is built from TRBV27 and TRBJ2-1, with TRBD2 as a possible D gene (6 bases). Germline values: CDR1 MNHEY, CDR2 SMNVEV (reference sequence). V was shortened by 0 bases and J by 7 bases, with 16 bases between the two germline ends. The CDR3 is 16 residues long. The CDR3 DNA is TGTGCCAGCAGTTTATCTCGGCGGGATGGCGAAAATGAGCAGTTCTTC. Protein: CASSLSRRDGENEQFF.

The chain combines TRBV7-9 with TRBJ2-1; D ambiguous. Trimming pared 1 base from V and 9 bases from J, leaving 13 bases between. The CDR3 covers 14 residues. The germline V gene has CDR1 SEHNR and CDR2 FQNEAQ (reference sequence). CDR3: CASSLVIAAPEQFF. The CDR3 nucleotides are TGTGCCAGCAGCTTAGTTATCGCGGCCCCTGAGCAGTTCTTC.

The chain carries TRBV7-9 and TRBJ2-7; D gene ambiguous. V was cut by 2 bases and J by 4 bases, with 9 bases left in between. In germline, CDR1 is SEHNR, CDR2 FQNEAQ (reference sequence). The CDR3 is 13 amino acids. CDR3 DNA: TGTGCCAGCAGCTTACCTTCAGCGTACGAGCAGTACTTC. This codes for CASSLPSAYEQYF.

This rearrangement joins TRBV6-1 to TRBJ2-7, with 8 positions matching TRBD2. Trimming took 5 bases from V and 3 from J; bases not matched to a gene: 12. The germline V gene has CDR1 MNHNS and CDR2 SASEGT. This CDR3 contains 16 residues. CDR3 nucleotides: TGTGCCAGCAGTCCATCCGGTGAGCGGGGGTTCTACGAGCAGTACTTC. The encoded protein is CASSPSGERGFYEQYF.

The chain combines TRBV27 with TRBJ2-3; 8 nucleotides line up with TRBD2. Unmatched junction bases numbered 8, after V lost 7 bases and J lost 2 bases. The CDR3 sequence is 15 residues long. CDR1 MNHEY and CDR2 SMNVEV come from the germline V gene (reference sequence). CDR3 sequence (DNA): TGTGCCAGCATTCAGCGGGAGCAGGACACAGATACGCAGTATTTT. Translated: CASIQREQDTDTQYF.

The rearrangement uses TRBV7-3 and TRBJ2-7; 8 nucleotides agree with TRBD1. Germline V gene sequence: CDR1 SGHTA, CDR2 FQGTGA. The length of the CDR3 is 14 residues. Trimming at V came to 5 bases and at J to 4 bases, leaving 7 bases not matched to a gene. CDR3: CASSKGQGGYEQYF. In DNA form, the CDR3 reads TGTGCCAGCAGCAAAGGACAGGGAGGTTACGAGCAGTACTTC. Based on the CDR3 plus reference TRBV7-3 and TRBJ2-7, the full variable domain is GAGVSQTPSNKVTEKGKYVELRCDPISGHTALYWYRQSLGQGPEFLIYFQGTGAADDSGLPNDRFFAVRPEGSVSTLKIQRTERGDSAVYLCASSKGQGGYEQYFGPGTRLTVT.

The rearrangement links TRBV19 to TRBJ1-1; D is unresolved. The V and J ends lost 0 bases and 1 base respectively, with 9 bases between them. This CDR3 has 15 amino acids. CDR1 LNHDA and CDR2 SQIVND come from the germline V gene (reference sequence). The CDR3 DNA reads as TGTGCCAGTAGTATAGATCTAGAGCCGAACACTGAAGCTTTCTTT. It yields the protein CASSIDLEPNTEAFF.

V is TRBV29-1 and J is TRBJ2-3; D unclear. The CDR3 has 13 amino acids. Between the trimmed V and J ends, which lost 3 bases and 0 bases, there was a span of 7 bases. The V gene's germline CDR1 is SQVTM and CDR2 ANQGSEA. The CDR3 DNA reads TGCAGCGTTGAGGGTGGAAGCACAGATACGCAGTATTTT. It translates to CSVEGGSTDTQYF.

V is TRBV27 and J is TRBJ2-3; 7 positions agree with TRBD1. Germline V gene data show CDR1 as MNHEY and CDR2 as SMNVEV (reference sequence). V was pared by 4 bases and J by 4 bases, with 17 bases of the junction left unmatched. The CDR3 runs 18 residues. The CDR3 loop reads CASSSRTTGRESADTQYF. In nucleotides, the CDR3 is TGTGCCAGCAGTTCACGGACGACAGGGAGAGAGTCGGCAGATACGCAGTATTTT.

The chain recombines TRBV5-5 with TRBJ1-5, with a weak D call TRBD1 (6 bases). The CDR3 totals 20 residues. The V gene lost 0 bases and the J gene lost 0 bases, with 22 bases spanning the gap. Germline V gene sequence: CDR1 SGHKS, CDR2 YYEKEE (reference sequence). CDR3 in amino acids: CASSLGPRDTSIYSNQPQHF. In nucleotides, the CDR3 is TGTGCCAGCAGCTTGGGGCCCCGGGACACATCAATTTATAGCAATCAGCCCCAGCATTTT.

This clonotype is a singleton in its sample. The CDR3 DNA reads as TGTGCCAGCAGCTTGTCAGGCGGACAGGGCTACGAGCAGTACTTC. Translating gives CASSLSGGQGYEQYF. This rearrangement joins TRBV11-2 to TRBJ2-7; TRBD1 agrees at 8 bases. CDR3 length equals 15 residues. Germline trimming cut 3 bases from V and 3 bases from J; bases unmatched to any gene: 7. From germline, CDR1 is SGHAT and CDR2 FQNNGV.

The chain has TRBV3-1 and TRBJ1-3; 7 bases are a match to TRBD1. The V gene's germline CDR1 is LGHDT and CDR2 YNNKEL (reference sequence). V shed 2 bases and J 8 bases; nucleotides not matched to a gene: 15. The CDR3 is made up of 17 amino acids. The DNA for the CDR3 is TGTGCCAGCAGCCAACTTAGGGGCAGGGGGTTATCGGACACCATATATTTT. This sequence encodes CASSQLRGRGLSDTIYF.